The rows below give T cell receptor beta chains drawn from one sample of a study of beta chain features in type 1 diabetes. This table comes from immunoSEQ multiplex PCR, and its TCRdb copy is limited to in-frame clones, with some not included. The table shows about 340,000 clones, with approximately 15% occurring only once. The sample consisted of naive CD4+ T cells from blood. The receptors were sampled from a woman under 30 with type 1 diabetes. Each CDR3 is given without its conserved first and last residue. The order of the fields is J gene, V gene, CDR3 protein.

>TRBJ1-1|TRBV5-1
ASSFRDRGTEAF
>TRBJ2-3|TRBV4-3
ASSLAVWDTQY
>TRBJ2-1|TRBV4-3
ASSRTSGRAVNEQF
>TRBJ2-3|TRBV27
ASSLVGGPGDTQY
>TRBJ2-1|TRBV5-4
ASSLALGSGEQF
>TRBJ2-2|TRBV4-2
ASSQLAGDTGELF
>TRBJ1-2|TRBV9
ASSVVDDSLYGYT
>TRBJ2-1|TRBV7-2
ASSLVSSPPYNEQF
>TRBJ2-7|TRBV15
ATSRDYLQGGSYEQY
>TRBJ1-2|TRBV2
ASRTGPLRGYT
>TRBJ2-7|TRBV28
ASLPTPPGQSYEQY
>TRBJ2-3|TRBV30
AWSVLSGRADTQY
>TRBJ2-1|TRBV10-1
ASSSTGTEQF
>TRBJ2-3|TRBV9
ASSGGGSWDTQY
>TRBJ2-1|TRBV28
ASKPGPTAHNEQF
>TRBJ2-1|TRBV4-2
ASSASYTGLADNEQF
>TRBJ1-4|TRBV15
ATSRGKGQFNEKLF